Reported below is one TCR beta chain. Its antigen is unidentified. At one end, the junction sequence differs from germline, possibly due to a read error. The data were obtained in a study of blood T cells in healthy people across ages. Study-wide results and limits: Per million T cells, TCR beta diversity dropped about linearly as age rose. The long-lived group displayed more naive CD4+ cells, plus higher diversity, than the aged donors did.

Germline loops: CDR1 KGHSH, CDR2 LQKENI. The CDR3 is 15 amino acids. The use of a sample-barcoded 5' primer and a J-beta primer mix characterized a second PCR of about 7 to 12 cycles. TCRdb ran MiXCR on the 5' RACE reads and lists one entry per CDR3 protein. The sample contains roughly 900,000 distinct CDR3 sequences, about 48% of which appear only once. The chain carries TRBV18 and TRBJ1-1; D unresolved. The TCR comes from a man between 25 and 39 years old in good health. The source material was blood. The CDR3 DNA reads TGTGCCGGCTCACAAGCGGAGGTGGGGAACACTGAAGCTTTCTTT. This encodes CAGSQAEVGNTEAFF.